This T cell receptor (beta chain) came from a study of spatial heterogeneity in lung cancer. About the research overall: Consistent detection of more beta-chain than alpha-chain sequences was observed. The study found that TCR transcript counts in tumor regions correlated strongly with a matched bulk RNA-seq T cell module score. For the average unique TCR and UMI combination, more than 8.5 occurrences appeared in raw reads.

By sample fraction, this clonotype is medium-sized (0.01 to 0.1%). The antigen is undetermined. The germline V gene encodes CDR1 SGHVS and CDR2 FQNEAQ. CDR3 size: 16 residues. Trimming took 5 bases from V and 0 from J, leaving 16 bases between them. Notes on the study in general: How many expanded intratumoral alpha and beta TCRs were present tracked the tumor mutation count, which was a count of nonsynonymous mutations.

This sample's time point: sample taken at primary tumor resection. Unsorted whole RNA of tumor, nontumor lung or frozen PBMC was sequenced. TCRdb re-called the 5' RACE reads through MiXCR, storing one row per CDR3 protein. The sample contains 2,000 to 3,000 distinct CDR3 sequences, about 1.5% of which appear only once. This rearrangement joins TRBV7-8 to TRBJ1-2; D is unclear. The TCR was taken from a male donor with early-stage non-small cell lung cancer. The input for sequencing was lung tumor tissue, taken at surgery. Here the CDR3 DNA reads TGTGCCAGCAGCACGTACGGGTATTTAGCTAACTATGGCTACACCTTC. As protein: CASSTYGYLANYGYTF.